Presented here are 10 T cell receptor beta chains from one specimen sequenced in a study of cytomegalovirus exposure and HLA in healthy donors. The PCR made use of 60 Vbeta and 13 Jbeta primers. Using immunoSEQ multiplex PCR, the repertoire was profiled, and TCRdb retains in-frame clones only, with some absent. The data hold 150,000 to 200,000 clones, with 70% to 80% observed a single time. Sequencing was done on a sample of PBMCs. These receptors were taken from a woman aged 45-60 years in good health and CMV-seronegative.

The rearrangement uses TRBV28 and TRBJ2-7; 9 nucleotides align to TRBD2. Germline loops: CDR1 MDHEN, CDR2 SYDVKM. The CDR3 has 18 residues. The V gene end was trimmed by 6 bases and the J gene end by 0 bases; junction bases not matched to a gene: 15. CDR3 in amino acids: CASSYQSGQAGGSYEQYF. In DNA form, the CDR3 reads TGTGCCAGCAGCTACCAGTCAGGCCAAGCGGGAGGCTCCTACGAGCAGTACTTC.

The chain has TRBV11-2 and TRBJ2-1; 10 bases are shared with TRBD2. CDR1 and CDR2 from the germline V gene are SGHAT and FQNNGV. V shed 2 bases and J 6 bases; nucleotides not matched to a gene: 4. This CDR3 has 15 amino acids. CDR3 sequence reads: CASSLSSGRTNEQFF. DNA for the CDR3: TGTGCCAGCAGCTTATCTAGCGGGAGAACCAATGAGCAGTTCTTC.

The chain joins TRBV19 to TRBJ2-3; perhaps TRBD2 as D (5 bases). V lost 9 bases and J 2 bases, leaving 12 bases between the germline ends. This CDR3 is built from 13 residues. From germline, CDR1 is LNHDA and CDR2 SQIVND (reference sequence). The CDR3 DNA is TGTGCCAGCCGGATCGGGGTCACAGATACGCAGTATTTT. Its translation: CASRIGVTDTQYF.

CDR3 sequence: CASSLLAGQDTQYF. CDR3 coding DNA: TGTGCCAGCAGCTTATTAGCGGGACAAGATACGCAGTATTTT. This chain links TRBV7-8 with TRBJ2-3; 8 bases are shared with TRBD2. Germline-derived CDR1 and CDR2 are SGHVS and FQNEAQ. The trim removed 2 bases at V and 5 bases at J, leaving 3 bases unmatched. CDR3 length equals 14 residues. Looking up the rest from reference TRBV7-8 and TRBJ2-3 gives the full variable domain: GAGVSQSPRYKVAKRGQDVALRCDPISGHVSLFWYQQALGQGPEFLTYFQNEAQLDKSGLPSDRFFAERPEGSVSTLKIQRTQQEDSAVYLCASSLLAGQDTQYFGPGTRLTVL.

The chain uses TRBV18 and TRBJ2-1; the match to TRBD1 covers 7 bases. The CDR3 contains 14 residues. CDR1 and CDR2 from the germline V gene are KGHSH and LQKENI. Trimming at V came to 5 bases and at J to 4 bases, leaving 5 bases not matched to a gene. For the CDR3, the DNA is TGTGCCAGCTCAACCGGGACAGCGTACAATGAGCAGTTCTTC. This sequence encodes CASSTGTAYNEQFF.

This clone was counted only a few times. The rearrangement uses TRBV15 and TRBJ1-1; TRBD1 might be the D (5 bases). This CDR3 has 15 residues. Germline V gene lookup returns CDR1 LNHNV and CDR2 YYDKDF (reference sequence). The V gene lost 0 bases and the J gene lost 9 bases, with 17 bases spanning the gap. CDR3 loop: CATSREARQGDKAFF. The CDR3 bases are TGTGCCACCAGCAGAGAAGCGCGGCAGGGCGACAAAGCTTTCTTT.

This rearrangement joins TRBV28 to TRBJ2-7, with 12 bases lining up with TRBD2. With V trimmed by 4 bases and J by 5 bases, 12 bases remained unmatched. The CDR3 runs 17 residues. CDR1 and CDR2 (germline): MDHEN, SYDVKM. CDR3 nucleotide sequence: TGTGCCAGCAGTTCCTACAGGACTAGCGGGATAAAAAACGAGCAGTACTTC. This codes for CASSSYRTSGIKNEQYF.

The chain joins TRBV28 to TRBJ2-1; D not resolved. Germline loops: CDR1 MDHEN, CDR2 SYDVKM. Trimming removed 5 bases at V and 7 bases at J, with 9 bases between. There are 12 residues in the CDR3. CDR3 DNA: TGTGCCAGCAGTATTCGGGTAAATGAGCAGTTCTTC. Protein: CASSIRVNEQFF.

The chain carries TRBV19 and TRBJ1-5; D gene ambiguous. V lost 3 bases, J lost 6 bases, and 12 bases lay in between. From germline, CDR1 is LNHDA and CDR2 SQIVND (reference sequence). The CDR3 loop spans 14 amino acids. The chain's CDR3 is CASSIGLTGQPQHF. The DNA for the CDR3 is TGTGCCAGTAGTATCGGACTAACCGGTCAGCCCCAGCATTTT.

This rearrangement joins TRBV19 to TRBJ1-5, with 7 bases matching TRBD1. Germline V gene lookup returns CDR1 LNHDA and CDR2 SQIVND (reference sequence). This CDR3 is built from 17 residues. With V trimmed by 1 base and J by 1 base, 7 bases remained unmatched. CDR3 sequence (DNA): TGTGCCAGTAGTATAGGAAGGGGGCCGGTGAGCAATCAGCCCCAGCATTTT. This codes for CASSIGRGPVSNQPQHF. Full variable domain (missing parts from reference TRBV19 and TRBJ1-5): DGGITQSPKYLFRKEGQNVTLSCEQNLNHDAMYWYRQDPGQGLRLIYYSQIVNDFQKGDIAEGYSVSREKKESFPLTVTSAQKNPTAFYLCASSIGRGPVSNQPQHFGDGTRLSIL.